This note documents a single TCR beta chain sequence. The entry originates in a study of blood T cell repertoires in COVID-19. Looking at the study overall: Collection of acute and convalescent COVID-19 samples took place in the United States, Italy and Spain.

Clones were read by immunoSEQ multiplex PCR, and TCRdb kept only the in-frame ones, dropping some. The sample lists about 280,000 clones, around 84% occurring once. V was pared by 1 base and J by 4 bases, with 10 bases between. From germline, CDR1 is MDHEN and CDR2 SYDVKM. The CDR3 is 14 amino acids. Self-reported history from a screening survey and questionnaire set each donor's cohort. Cohort 3 recovery required two negative PCRs, clearance, or symptom resolution. The J gene is TRBJ1-1, the V gene TRBV28; a possible D gene is TRBD1 (6 bases). The TCR originated in a woman in her fifties or sixties who had recovered from COVID-19. Sequencing used PBMCs or T cells enriched from blood (not recorded which). CDR3 sequence: CASSLLQGRTEAFF. In nucleotides, the CDR3 is TGTGCCAGCAGTTTATTACAGGGCCGCACTGAAGCTTTCTTT.